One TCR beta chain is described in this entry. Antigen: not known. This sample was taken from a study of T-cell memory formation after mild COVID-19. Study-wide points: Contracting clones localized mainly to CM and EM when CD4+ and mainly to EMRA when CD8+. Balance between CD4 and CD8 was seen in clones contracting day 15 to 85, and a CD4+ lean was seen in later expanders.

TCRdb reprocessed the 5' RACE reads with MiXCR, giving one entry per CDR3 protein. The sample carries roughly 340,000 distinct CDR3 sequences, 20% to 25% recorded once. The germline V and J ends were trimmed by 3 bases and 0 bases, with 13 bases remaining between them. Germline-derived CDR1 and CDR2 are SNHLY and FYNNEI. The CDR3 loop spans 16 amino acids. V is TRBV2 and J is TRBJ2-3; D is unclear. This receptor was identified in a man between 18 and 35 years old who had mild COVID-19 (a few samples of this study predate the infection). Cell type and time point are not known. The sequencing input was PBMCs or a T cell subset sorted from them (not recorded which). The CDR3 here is CASSDPRAVSTDTQYF. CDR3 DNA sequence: TGTGCCAGCAGTGATCCTAGGGCTGTCAGCACAGATACGCAGTATTTT.